This T cell receptor beta chain was identified in a study of T-cell memory formation after mild COVID-19. In the study overall: Most TCR clusters belonged to a single donor. Study-wide points: Shrinking CD4+ clones were chiefly CM and EM; CD8+ ones were chiefly EMRA.

For this clonotype: Its antigen is undetermined.

After removal of 5 bases from V and 5 bases from J, the junction contained 5 bases not matched to a gene. The CDR3 extends over 13 amino acids. CDR1 SGHTA and CDR2 FQGNSA come from the germline V gene. TCRdb reanalysed the 5' RACE reads using MiXCR and keeps one entry per CDR3 protein. The sample holds around 340,000 distinct CDR3 sequences, 13% seen once. This chain joins TRBV7-2 and TRBJ2-7, with TRBD1 identical over 8 bases. Input material: PBMCs or a T cell subset sorted from them (not recorded which). This TCR was sampled from a man in his late teens or twenties who had mild COVID-19 (a few samples of this study predate the infection). Cell type and time point are not known. This chain's CDR3 is CASSQDRVHEQYF. In nucleotides, the CDR3 is TGTGCCAGCAGCCAGGACAGGGTCCACGAGCAGTACTTC.